These 7 T cell receptor beta chains share one sample of origin, sequenced in a study of CXCR3-negative and CXCR3-positive naive CD8 T cells. Researchers prepared the TRB cDNA libraries using 5' RACE with UMI labels. From the 5' RACE reads, TCRdb lists one entry per CDR3 protein and no DNA. The ten most abundant clones cover around 18% of a sample with about 23,000 distinct CDR3 sequences. The sample comprised memory CD8+ T cells from blood. The receptors come from a human donor in good health. Some clones in this sample may be carry-over from other donors' samples.

This rearrangement joins TRBV29-1 to TRBJ2-1; the D call from TCRdb, TRBD1, cannot be confirmed without DNA. This CDR3 is 14 amino acids long. The germline V gene encodes CDR1 SQVTM and CDR2 ANQGSEA. CDR3 region: CSGARDSTHNEQFF.

Considering frequency, this clonotype is medium-sized. This chain connects TRBV2 to TRBJ2-5; TCRdb names TRBD2, which stays unverified in the absence of DNA. The CDR3 runs to 15 residues. Per the germline V gene, CDR1 is SNHLY and CDR2 is FYNNEI. The CDR3 region is CASHGTSVLQETQYF.

V and J are TRBV4-3 and TRBJ2-1; TCRdb gives TRBD2 as the D gene, but with no DNA this cannot be confirmed. Germline V gives CDR1 LGHNA, CDR2 YSLEER. The CDR3 sequence is 15 residues long. CDR3 region: CASSPGLLASLEQFF.

The chain uses TRBV19 and TRBJ1-1. Germline V gene lookup returns CDR1 LNHDA and CDR2 SQIVND (reference sequence). This CDR3 comprises 12 residues. The CDR3 region is CASSTGNTEAFF.

V and J are TRBV6-6 and TRBJ2-1. The CDR3 consists of 13 residues. The germline CDR1 and CDR2 sequences are MNHNY and SVGAGI (reference sequence). The CDR3 protein is CASSYSRYNEQFF.

The V and J genes are TRBV4-2 and TRBJ2-6. The length of the CDR3 is 16 residues. CDR1 and CDR2 (germline): LGHNA, YNFKEQ. The chain's CDR3 is CASSQGAGTGANVLTF.

This chain uses TRBV19 with TRBJ2-7. Germline V gives CDR1 LNHDA, CDR2 SQIVND (reference sequence). This CDR3 comprises 14 residues. CDR3 in amino acids: CASKGDGFSYEQYF.